The 14 T cell receptor beta chains given below trace back to one sample, sequenced in a study of T cell responses to AZD1222 COVID-19 vaccine. Sequencing used immunoSEQ multiplex PCR; TCRdb keeps in-frame clones, though not all of them. The sample yields tens of thousands of clones, around 83% seen once. The sample consisted of peripheral blood, taken on day 0 of AZD1222 vaccination. These receptors all come from an adult in good health.

This sequence joins TRBV18 and TRBJ1-3; a possible D gene is TRBD1 (6 bases). The V gene's germline CDR1 is KGHSH and CDR2 LQKENI. Trimming took 0 bases from V and 3 from J, leaving 12 bases between them. CDR3 size: 16 residues. In DNA, the CDR3 is TGTGCCAGCTCACCACCGCAGGGGCGCGTTGGAAACACCATATATTTT. Protein: CASSPPQGRVGNTIYF.

The chain recombines TRBV28 with TRBJ2-6; unclear D gene. This CDR3 contains 16 residues. Germline assignment: CDR1 MDHEN and CDR2 SYDVKM. The V end was cut by 3 bases, the J end by 2 bases, with 11 bases between. The CDR3: CASSFALGPGANVLTF. In DNA form, the CDR3 reads TGTGCCAGCAGTTTCGCTTTGGGTCCTGGGGCCAACGTCCTGACTTTC.

This clone has only a few counts. The CDR3 DNA sequence: TGTGCCAGCAGCTTGGTTGGAAACACCATATATTTT. Translating gives CASSLVGNTIYF. The chain joins TRBV7-9 to TRBJ1-3; D remains ambiguous. The CDR3 extends over 12 amino acids. CDR1 and CDR2 (germline): SEHNR, FQNEAQ (reference sequence). V was pared by 3 bases and J by 3 bases, with 3 bases between.

CDR3: CASSSRWDRTNYGYTF. CDR3 coding DNA: TGTGCCAGCAGTTCGCGATGGGACAGGACTAACTATGGCTACACCTTC. V usage is TRBV28 and J usage is TRBJ1-2, with TRBD1 matching over 8 bases. With V trimmed by 4 bases and J by 0 bases, 7 bases remained unmatched. Germline V gene data show CDR1 as MDHEN and CDR2 as SYDVKM. The CDR3 runs to 16 residues.

The rearrangement links TRBV5-8 to TRBJ1-5; D is uncertain. CDR3 length equals 10 residues. Trimming stripped 2 bases from V and 16 bases from J, with 10 bases between. The V gene's germline CDR1 is SGHTS and CDR2 YDEGEE. CDR3 residues: CASSLHGYHF. In nucleotides, the CDR3 is TGTGCCAGCAGCTTACATGGGTACCATTTT.

As for this clone: One junction end does not reproduce the germline sequence, and a read error may be involved. The chain couples TRBV7-7 to TRBJ1-5, with D hard to call. Germline V gene sequence: CDR1 SSHAT, CDR2 FNYEAQ (reference sequence). This CDR3 comprises 17 residues. CDR3 coding DNA: TGTGCTAGCAGCCGATTTCGGCCGTTATATAGCAATCAGCCCCAGCATTTT. Residues: CASSRFRPLYSNQPQHF.

The J gene is TRBJ1-6, the V gene TRBV6-4; a possible D gene is TRBD1 (6 bases). CDR3 length: 16 amino acids. V shed 2 bases and J shed 10 bases, with 18 bases lying between them. CDR1 is MRHNA and CDR2 is SNTAGT in the germline V gene. This chain's CDR3 is CASSDQRGTKGSPLHF. In DNA, the CDR3 is TGTGCCAGCAGTGACCAGCGGGGGACAAAAGGATCACCCCTCCACTTT.

CDR3 nucleotide sequence: TGTGCCAGCAGCTTACAAGGGACGAGGCAGCCCCAGCATTTT. Its protein product is CASSLQGTRQPQHF. The V and J genes are TRBV7-9 and TRBJ1-5; D may be TRBD1 (5 bases). Germline V gene data show CDR1 as SEHNR and CDR2 as FQNEAQ (reference sequence). The length of the CDR3 is 14 residues. V was clipped by 2 bases and J by 7 bases, with 12 bases between them.

The chain joins TRBV19 to TRBJ1-5; 7 bases are shared with TRBD1. Germline loops: CDR1 LNHDA, CDR2 SQIVND (reference sequence). The CDR3 is 16 residues long. With V trimmed by 5 bases and J by 1 base, 8 bases remained unmatched. CDR3 sequence reads: CASSQSQGVSNQPQHF. The CDR3 region has the DNA TGTGCCAGTAGTCAGTCCCAGGGGGTAAGCAATCAGCCCCAGCATTTT.

The chain links TRBV12-3 or TRBV12-4 to TRBJ1-6; no definite D call. Between the trimmed V and J ends, which lost 6 bases and 11 bases, there was a span of 11 bases. This CDR3 has 12 residues. The CDR3 protein is CASRATGTPLHF. The CDR3 coding sequence is TGTGCCAGCAGGGCCACCGGGACACCCCTCCACTTT.

This chain connects TRBV5-5 to TRBJ1-2; possibly TRBD1 for D (6 bases). This CDR3 is 13 amino acids long. Germline V gene data show CDR1 as SGHKS and CDR2 as YYEKEE (reference sequence). Between the trimmed V and J ends, which lost 4 bases and 13 bases, there was a span of 20 bases. CDR3 sequence: CASSPTLTGIPTF. CDR3 DNA: TGTGCCAGCAGCCCGACTCTTACAGGGATCCCCACCTTC.

This clone was observed a single time. The chain employs TRBV5-4 and TRBJ1-6, with 7 bases lining up with TRBD1. The CDR3 runs 14 residues. V was pared by 5 bases and J by 13 bases, with 12 bases of the junction left unmatched. Germline assignment: CDR1 SGHNT and CDR2 YYREEE (reference sequence). CDR3 sequence reads: CASSPPGQTWPLHF. In DNA, the CDR3 is TGTGCCAGCAGTCCCCCGGGACAGACCTGGCCCCTCCACTTT.

CDR3 in DNA: TGTGCCAGCCCCGCCCGGGGGGAAGGCACTGAAGCTTTCTTT. Translating gives CASPARGEGTEAFF. The chain is built from TRBV6-5 and TRBJ1-1, with a tentative D call TRBD1 (5 bases). V was pared by 8 bases and J by 4 bases, with 17 bases between. This CDR3 comprises 14 residues. Germline V gene sequence: CDR1 MNHEY, CDR2 SVGAGI.

The chain combines TRBV7-3 with TRBJ1-1; D is possibly TRBD1 (5 bases). Trimming shortened V by 5 bases and J by 0 bases, and 13 bases separated the two germline ends. The CDR3 has 15 amino acids. Germline CDR1 is SGHTA and CDR2 is FQGTGA. Here the CDR3 reads CASSMGGTMNTEAFF. In nucleotides, the CDR3 is TGTGCCAGCAGCATGGGGGGGACCATGAACACTGAAGCTTTCTTT.